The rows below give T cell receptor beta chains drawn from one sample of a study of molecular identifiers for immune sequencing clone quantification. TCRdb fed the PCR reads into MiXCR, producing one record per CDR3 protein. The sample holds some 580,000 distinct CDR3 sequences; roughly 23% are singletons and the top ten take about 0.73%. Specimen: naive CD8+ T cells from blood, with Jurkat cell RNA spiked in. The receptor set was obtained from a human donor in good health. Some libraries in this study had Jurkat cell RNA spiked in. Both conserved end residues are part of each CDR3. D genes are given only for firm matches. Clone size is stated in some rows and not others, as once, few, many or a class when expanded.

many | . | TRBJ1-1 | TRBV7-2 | CASSYIKGTEAFF | TGTGCCAGCAGTTATATAAAGGGAACTGAAGCTTTCTTT
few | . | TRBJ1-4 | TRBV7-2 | CASSLSGEGEKLFF | TGTGCCAGCAGCTTATCGGGCGAGGGTGAAAAACTGTTTTTT
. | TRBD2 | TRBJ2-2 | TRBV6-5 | CAGSYLAGGTGELFF | TGTGCCGGCAGTTACCTAGCCGGGGGGACCGGGGAGCTGTTTTTT
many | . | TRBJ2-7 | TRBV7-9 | CASSPSEDRAYEQYF | TGTGCCAGCAGTCCTAGCGAGGACAGAGCCTACGAGCAGTACTTC
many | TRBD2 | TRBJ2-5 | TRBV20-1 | CSARIPWTSGRDQETQYF | TGCAGTGCGAGAATTCCATGGACTAGCGGGAGGGACCAAGAGACCCAGTACTTC
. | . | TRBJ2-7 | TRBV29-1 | CSVKGGPAYARYF | TGCAGCGTGAAAGGGGGTCCGGCCTACGCGCGGTACTTC
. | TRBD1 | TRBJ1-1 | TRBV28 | CASSRQGLSIMNIEAFF | TGTGCCAGCAGCCGACAGGGCCTTTCCATCATGAACATTGAAGCTTTCTTT
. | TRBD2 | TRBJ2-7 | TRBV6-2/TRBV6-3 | CASSSLAGKDQYEQYF | TGTGCCAGCAGTTCCCTAGCGGGGAAAGACCAGTACGAGCAGTACTTC
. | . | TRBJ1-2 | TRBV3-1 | CASSQETAYYGYTF | TGTGCCAGCAGCCAAGAGACAGCATACTATGGCTACACCTTC
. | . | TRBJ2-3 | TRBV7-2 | CDSSYQCLGGDTQYF | .
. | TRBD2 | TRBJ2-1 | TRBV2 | CASMERTRTYNEQFF | TGTGCCAGCATGGAGCGGACTAGGACTTACAATGAGCAGTTCTTC
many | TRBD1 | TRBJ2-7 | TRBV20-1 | CSARVLQGATYEQYF | TGCAGTGCTAGAGTCCTACAGGGGGCAACCTACGAGCAGTACTTC
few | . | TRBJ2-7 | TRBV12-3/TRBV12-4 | CASSSPLGQCF | TGTGCCAGCAGTTCCCCCCTCGGGCAGTGCTTC
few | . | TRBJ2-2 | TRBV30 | CAWSIGAGELFF | TGTGCCTGGAGTATCGGGGCCGGGGAGCTGTTTTTT
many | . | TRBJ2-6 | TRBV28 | CASRGLTYFSGANVLTF | TGTGCCAGCAGGGGACTCACATACTTCTCTGGGGCCAACGTCCTGACTTTC
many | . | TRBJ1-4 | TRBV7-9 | CASRTGLVEKLFF | TGTGCCAGCAGGACGGGGCTGGTAGAAAAACTGTTTTTT
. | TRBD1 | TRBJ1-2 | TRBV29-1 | CSVVGQASNRGYTF | TGCAGCGTCGTGGGACAGGCTTCCAATAGGGGCTACACCTTC
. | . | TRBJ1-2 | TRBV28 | CASSLDTFPGTPYGYTF | TGTGCCAGCAGTTTAGATACCTTCCCCGGGACCCCTTATGGCTACACCTTC
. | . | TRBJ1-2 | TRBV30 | CAWSVGDLVAF | TGTGCCTGGAGTGTAGGGGACCTGGTTGCCTTC
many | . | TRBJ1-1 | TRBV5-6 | CASSLWGELGTTGTEAFF | TGTGCCAGCAGCTTGTGGGGTGAGCTGGGGACCACGGGCACTGAAGCTTTCTTT
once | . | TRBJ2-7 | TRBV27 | CASTRGTGTSYEQYF | TGTGCCAGCACCCGCGGGACCGGGACTTCCTACGAGCAGTACTTC
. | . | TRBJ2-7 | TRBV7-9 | CASSLEGGAFYEQYF | TGTGCCAGCAGCTTAGAGGGGGGCGCGTTCTACGAGCAGTACTTC
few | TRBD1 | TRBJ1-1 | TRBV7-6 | CASSYGTGGWKNTEAFF | TGTGCCAGCAGCTATGGGACAGGGGGCTGGAAGAACACTGAAGCTTTCTTT
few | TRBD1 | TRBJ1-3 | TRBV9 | CASSAPRSGTANSGNTIYF | TGTGCCAGCAGCGCCCCCAGATCCGGGACAGCGAACTCTGGAAACACCATATATTTT
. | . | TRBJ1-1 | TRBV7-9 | CASSLQVRGNTEAFF | TGTGCCAGCAGCTTACAGGTCAGGGGAAACACTGAAGCTTTCTTT
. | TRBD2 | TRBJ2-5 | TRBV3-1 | CASSLGWPGGGETQYF | TGTGCCAGCAGCCTAGGCTGGCCGGGAGGGGGGGAGACCCAGTACTTC
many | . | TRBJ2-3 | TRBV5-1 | CASSLGGSDTQYF | TGCGCCAGCAGCTTGGGAGGGTCAGATACGCAGTATTTT
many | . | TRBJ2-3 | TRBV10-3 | CAISESEAGKADTQYF | TGTGCCATCAGTGAGTCTGAGGCAGGGAAAGCAGATACGCAGTATTTT
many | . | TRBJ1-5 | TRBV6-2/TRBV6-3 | CASSYLNRDEPQHF | TGTGCCAGCAGTTACTTGAACAGGGATGAGCCCCAGCATTTT
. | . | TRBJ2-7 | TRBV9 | CASSAPRGGNDYEQYF | TGTGCCAGCAGCGCTCCCAGGGGGGGGAATGACTACGAGCAGTACTTC
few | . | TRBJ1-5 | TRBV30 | CAWSVRRGSNQPQHF | TGTGCCTGGAGTGTACGGCGGGGTAGCAATCAGCCCCAGCATTTT
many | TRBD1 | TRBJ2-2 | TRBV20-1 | CSARTGTESPLTNTGELFF | TGCAGTGCTAGGACGGGGACAGAATCGCCCCTAACGAACACCGGGGAGCTGTTTTTT
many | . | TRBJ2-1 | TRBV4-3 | CASSQESRDDNNEQFF | TGCGCCAGCAGCCAAGAAAGCCGGGACGACAACAATGAGCAGTTCTTC
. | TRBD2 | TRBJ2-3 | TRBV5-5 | CASSFPQEKLAAVFTLDTQFF | TGTGCCAGCAGCTTTCCCCAGGAGAAACTAGCGGCGGTATTCACCTTAGATACGCAGTTTTTT
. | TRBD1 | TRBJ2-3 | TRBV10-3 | CAISEPTGPDTQYF | TGTGCCATCAGTGAGCCGACAGGGCCAGATACGCAGTATTTT
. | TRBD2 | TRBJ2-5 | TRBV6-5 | CASSYSWGGETQYF | TGTGCCAGCAGTTACTCATGGGGGGGAGAGACCCAGTACTTC
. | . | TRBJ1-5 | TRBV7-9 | CASSHEGQPQHF | TGTGCCAGCAGTCACGAGGGTCAGCCCCAGCATTTT
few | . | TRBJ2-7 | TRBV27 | CASSFGGPPYEQYF | TGTGCCAGCAGTTTTGGGGGGCCCCCCTACGAGCAGTACTTC
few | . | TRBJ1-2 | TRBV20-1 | CSASRRNGYTF | TGCAGTGCCTCCCGACGGAATGGCTACACCTTC
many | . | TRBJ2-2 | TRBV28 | CATLSRRAGLFANTGELFF | TGTGCCACCCTTTCCCGTCGTGCAGGATTGTTCGCGAACACCGGGGAGCTGTTTTTT
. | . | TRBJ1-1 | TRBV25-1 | CARGEQEGDYEAFF | TGTGCCAGGGGGGAACAGGAGGGGGACTATGAAGCTTTCTTT
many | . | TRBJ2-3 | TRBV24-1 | CATRAREGTDTQYF | TGTGCCACCAGGGCTAGAGAGGGGACAGATACGCAGTATTTT